Listed below are T cell receptor beta chains from one sample, sequenced in a study of blood T cell repertoires in COVID-19. The assay was immunoSEQ multiplex PCR, and TCRdb's table has in-frame clones only and misses some. The sample contains 200,000 to 250,000 clones, 85% to 90% of which appear only once. The sample consisted of peripheral blood. The receptors shown here come from a man older than 75 with acute or convalescent COVID-19. Each CDR3 is given with its conserved first and last residue. A D gene is named only where the DNA matches it firmly. Clone size is stated in some rows and not others, as once, few, many or a class when expanded.

V gene: TRBV15
clone size: NA
D gene: NA
J gene: TRBJ2-7
CDR3 protein: CATSREGQGYEQYF
CDR3 DNA: TGTGCCACCAGCAGAGAGGGACAAGGTTACGAGCAGTACTTC

V gene: TRBV11-2
clone size: NA
D gene: TRBD1
J gene: TRBJ2-7
CDR3 protein: CASSLGAGGRYEQYF
CDR3 DNA: TGTGCCAGCAGCTTAGGTGCAGGGGGTCGGTACGAGCAGTACTTC

V gene: TRBV19
clone size: NA
D gene: TRBD1
J gene: TRBJ2-3
CDR3 protein: CASSKTGADTQYF
CDR3 DNA: TGTGCCAGTAGTAAAACAGGGGCGGATACGCAGTATTTT

V gene: TRBV7-6
clone size: NA
D gene: NA
J gene: TRBJ2-1
CDR3 protein: CASSLAYGINNEQFF
CDR3 DNA: TGTGCCAGCAGCTTAGCGTACGGGATCAACAATGAGCAGTTCTTC

V gene: TRBV12-3/TRBV12-4
clone size: NA
D gene: NA
J gene: TRBJ2-4
CDR3 protein: CASRSAAKNIQYF
CDR3 DNA: TGTGCCTCGAGGTCGGCGGCCAAAAACATTCAGTACTTC

V gene: TRBV15
clone size: NA
D gene: TRBD2
J gene: TRBJ2-7
CDR3 protein: CATSSLLAPSSYEQYF
CDR3 DNA: TGTGCCACCAGCAGCTTACTAGCGCCAAGCTCCTACGAGCAGTACTTC

V gene: TRBV5-1
clone size: once
D gene: TRBD2
J gene: TRBJ2-3
CDR3 protein: CASSPGLVDTDTQYF
CDR3 DNA: TGCGCCAGCAGCCCGGGACTAGTCGACACAGATACGCAGTATTTT

V gene: TRBV18
clone size: NA
D gene: NA
J gene: TRBJ1-4
CDR3 protein: CASSLQGNEKLFF
CDR3 DNA: TGTGCCAGCTCTTTACAGGGAAACGAAAAACTGTTTTTT

V gene: TRBV28
clone size: NA
D gene: TRBD1
J gene: TRBJ2-5
CDR3 protein: CASSLWQGAGQETQYF
CDR3 DNA: TGTGCCAGCAGTTTATGGCAGGGGGCCGGGCAAGAGACCCAGTACTTC

V gene: TRBV5-1
clone size: NA
D gene: TRBD1
J gene: TRBJ2-1
CDR3 protein: CASSVTGVPYNEQFF
CDR3 DNA: TGCGCCAGCAGCGTAACAGGGGTCCCCTACAATGAGCAGTTCTTC

V gene: TRBV5-1
clone size: NA
D gene: NA
J gene: TRBJ2-3
CDR3 protein: CASSLAPGTSTRADTQYF
CDR3 DNA: TGCGCCAGCAGCTTGGCCCCGGGGACAAGTACCCGGGCAGATACGCAGTATTTT

V gene: TRBV18
clone size: NA
D gene: NA
J gene: TRBJ1-5
CDR3 protein: CASSRTAYSNQPQHF
CDR3 DNA: TGTGCCAGCTCAAGGACAGCCTATAGCAATCAGCCCCAGCATTTT

V gene: TRBV6-6
clone size: NA
D gene: NA
J gene: TRBJ2-7
CDR3 protein: CASRQKAYEQYF
CDR3 DNA: TGTGCCAGTAGACAGAAAGCCTACGAGCAGTACTTC

V gene: TRBV6-2/TRBV6-3
clone size: NA
D gene: NA
J gene: TRBJ1-1
CDR3 protein: CASSYLVTTGSTEAFF
CDR3 DNA: TGTGCCAGCAGTTATCTGGTTACGACAGGTAGCACTGAAGCTTTCTTT

V gene: TRBV14
clone size: many
D gene: NA
J gene: TRBJ1-1
CDR3 protein: CASSQGHRNTEAFF
CDR3 DNA: TGTGCCAGCAGTCAAGGTCATAGGAACACTGAAGCTTTCTTT

V gene: TRBV18
clone size: NA
D gene: TRBD1
J gene: TRBJ1-4
CDR3 protein: CASSSQGASTNEKLFF
CDR3 DNA: TGTGCCAGCTCATCTCAGGGGGCCTCAACTAATGAAAAACTGTTTTTT

V gene: TRBV7-9
clone size: once
D gene: TRBD2
J gene: TRBJ2-3
CDR3 protein: CASSLARAGGRTDTQYF
CDR3 DNA: TGTGCCAGCAGCTTAGCGCGGGCGGGGGGTCGGACAGATACGCAGTATTTT

V gene: TRBV27
clone size: NA
D gene: TRBD2
J gene: TRBJ2-7
CDR3 protein: CASSHRLAGGFYEQYF
CDR3 DNA: TGTGCCAGCAGCCACCGACTAGCGGGAGGCTTCTACGAGCAGTACTTC

V gene: TRBV5-1
clone size: NA
D gene: NA
J gene: TRBJ2-1
CDR3 protein: CASSLVAGPPYNEQFF
CDR3 DNA: TGCGCCAGCAGCTTGGTGGCGGGCCCGCCCTACAATGAGCAGTTCTTC

V gene: TRBV4-3
clone size: NA
D gene: NA
J gene: TRBJ2-3
CDR3 protein: CASSQDGGSTDTQYF
CDR3 DNA: TGCGCCAGCAGCCAAGATGGCGGTAGCACAGATACGCAGTATTTT

V gene: TRBV6-2/TRBV6-3
clone size: NA
D gene: TRBD2
J gene: TRBJ2-7
CDR3 protein: CASSKPGDSSGSTSEQYF
CDR3 DNA: TGTGCCAGCAGTAAACCGGGTGACTCAAGCGGGAGTACCTCCGAGCAGTACTTC

V gene: TRBV5-1
clone size: NA
D gene: NA
J gene: TRBJ2-5
CDR3 protein: CASSLTPSEPETQYF
CDR3 DNA: TGCGCCAGCAGCTTGACTCCTAGCGAGCCTGAGACCCAGTACTTC

V gene: TRBV30
clone size: NA
D gene: TRBD2
J gene: TRBJ2-1
CDR3 protein: CAWRGLAAYNEQFF
CDR3 DNA: TGTGCCTGGAGAGGGCTAGCGGCGTACAATGAGCAGTTCTTC

V gene: TRBV7-2
clone size: NA
D gene: NA
J gene: TRBJ2-2
CDR3 protein: CASSFSGTNTGELFF
CDR3 DNA: TGTGCCAGCAGCTTTTCCGGGACTAACACCGGGGAGCTGTTTTTT

V gene: TRBV9
clone size: NA
D gene: NA
J gene: TRBJ2-1
CDR3 protein: CASSPTVGSAYNEQFF
CDR3 DNA: TGTGCCAGCAGCCCAACGGTCGGGTCTGCGTACAATGAGCAGTTCTTC

V gene: TRBV19
clone size: NA
D gene: NA
J gene: TRBJ2-2
CDR3 protein: CASSSGGNTGELFF
CDR3 DNA: TGTGCCAGTAGTTCAGGAGGGAACACCGGGGAGCTGTTTTTT

V gene: TRBV5-1
clone size: NA
D gene: TRBD2
J gene: TRBJ2-2
CDR3 protein: CASRPGGGVSTGELFF
CDR3 DNA: TGCGCCAGCAGACCTGGCGGGGGTGTTAGCACCGGGGAGCTGTTTTTT

V gene: TRBV6-5
clone size: NA
D gene: NA
J gene: TRBJ1-2
CDR3 protein: CASSYSASRGGYGYTF
CDR3 DNA: TGTGCCAGCAGTTACTCGGCCTCGAGGGGAGGCTATGGCTACACCTTC

V gene: TRBV19
clone size: NA
D gene: NA
J gene: TRBJ1-4
CDR3 protein: CASRPPGLHGEKLFF
CDR3 DNA: TGTGCCAGTAGACCTCCGGGACTGCATGGTGAAAAACTGTTTTTT

V gene: TRBV20-1
clone size: NA
D gene: TRBD2
J gene: TRBJ2-2
CDR3 protein: CSASPTSGMTGELFF
CDR3 DNA: TGCAGTGCTAGTCCGACTAGCGGCATGACCGGGGAGCTGTTTTTT

V gene: TRBV6-5
clone size: NA
D gene: TRBD2
J gene: TRBJ2-2
CDR3 protein: CASSFSGSFAGELFF
CDR3 DNA: TGTGCCAGCAGCTTCAGCGGGAGTTTCGCCGGGGAGCTGTTTTTT

V gene: TRBV16
clone size: once
D gene: NA
J gene: TRBJ1-5
CDR3 protein: CASSAGPTRNQPQHF
CDR3 DNA: TGTGCCAGCAGTGCTGGTCCCACACGAAATCAGCCCCAGCATTTT

V gene: TRBV21-1
clone size: NA
D gene: NA
J gene: TRBJ2-1
CDR3 protein: CASSKGIRGPPPYNEQFF
CDR3 DNA: TGTGCCAGCAGCAAAGGGATCAGGGGCCCTCCGCCCTACAATGAGCAGTTCTTC

V gene: TRBV7-9
clone size: NA
D gene: NA
J gene: TRBJ2-1
CDR3 protein: CASSPRGSAEQFF
CDR3 DNA: TGTGCCAGCAGCCCAAGGGGCAGTGCTGAGCAGTTCTTC

V gene: TRBV24-1
clone size: NA
D gene: TRBD1
J gene: TRBJ1-6
CDR3 protein: CATSSDRDNSPLHF
CDR3 DNA: TGTGCCACCAGCTCGGACAGGGATAATTCACCCCTCCACTTT

V gene: TRBV5-6
clone size: NA
D gene: TRBD1
J gene: TRBJ1-2
CDR3 protein: CASSLSQGAGYTF
CDR3 DNA: TGTGCCAGCAGCTTGAGTCAGGGGGCGGGCTACACCTTC

V gene: TRBV7-8
clone size: NA
D gene: NA
J gene: TRBJ1-4
CDR3 protein: CASSPQGQNEKLFF
CDR3 DNA: TGTGCCAGCAGCCCCCAGGGACAAAATGAAAAACTGTTTTTT

V gene: TRBV7-9
clone size: NA
D gene: NA
J gene: TRBJ1-2
CDR3 protein: CASSAQNGVNYGYTF
CDR3 DNA: TGTGCCAGCAGCGCTCAAAACGGGGTTAACTATGGCTACACCTTC

V gene: TRBV27
clone size: few
D gene: TRBD1
J gene: TRBJ1-5
CDR3 protein: CASSLTGDLDQPQHF
CDR3 DNA: TGTGCCAGCAGTTTGACAGGGGACCTGGATCAGCCCCAGCATTTT

V gene: TRBV29-1
clone size: once
D gene: NA
J gene: TRBJ1-2
CDR3 protein: CSVEVRLYGYTF
CDR3 DNA: TGCAGCGTTGAAGTGCGGCTATATGGCTACACCTTC

V gene: TRBV6-5
clone size: NA
D gene: TRBD2
J gene: TRBJ2-7
CDR3 protein: CASAPPGLAGDKQYF
CDR3 DNA: TGTGCCAGCGCTCCCCCGGGACTAGCGGGAGACAAGCAGTACTTC

V gene: TRBV27
clone size: NA
D gene: TRBD1
J gene: TRBJ1-5
CDR3 protein: CASSLVRDRGEPQHF
CDR3 DNA: TGTGCCAGCAGTTTAGTCCGGGACAGGGGTGAGCCCCAGCATTTT

V gene: TRBV18
clone size: NA
D gene: TRBD1
J gene: TRBJ1-2
CDR3 protein: CASSHQGGGRAPYGYTF
CDR3 DNA: TGTGCCAGCTCTCACCAGGGGGGAGGACGGGCCCCCTATGGCTACACCTTC

V gene: TRBV3-1/TRBV3-2
clone size: NA
D gene: NA
J gene: TRBJ2-7
CDR3 protein: CASSQRRGRDLINEQYF
CDR3 DNA: TGTGCCAGCAGCCAGCGGAGGGGCCGCGACTTAATCAACGAGCAGTACTTC

V gene: TRBV7-8
clone size: NA
D gene: NA
J gene: TRBJ1-2
CDR3 protein: CASSLRQGFGYTF
CDR3 DNA: TGTGCCAGCAGCTTAAGGCAGGGGTTTGGCTACACCTTC

V gene: TRBV3-1/TRBV3-2
clone size: NA
D gene: NA
J gene: TRBJ2-3
CDR3 protein: CASSPLGDTQYF
CDR3 DNA: TGTGCCAGCAGCCCCCTCGGAGATACGCAGTATTTT

V gene: TRBV4-2
clone size: NA
D gene: NA
J gene: TRBJ2-5
CDR3 protein: CASSRKQGYQETQYF
CDR3 DNA: TGTGCCAGCAGCCGAAAACAGGGTTACCAAGAGACCCAGTACTTC

V gene: TRBV2
clone size: NA
D gene: NA
J gene: TRBJ2-5
CDR3 protein: CASSEAPQETQYF
CDR3 DNA: TGTGCCAGCAGTGAAGCGCCCCAGGAGACCCAGTACTTC

V gene: TRBV28
clone size: NA
D gene: NA
J gene: TRBJ1-3
CDR3 protein: CASSLLRGGNTIYF
CDR3 DNA: TGTGCCAGCAGTTTGTTAAGGGGTGGAAACACCATATATTTT

V gene: TRBV18
clone size: NA
D gene: TRBD1
J gene: TRBJ2-2
CDR3 protein: CASSGDRAPTGELFF
CDR3 DNA: TGTGCCAGCTCAGGGGACAGGGCCCCCACCGGGGAGCTGTTTTTT

V gene: TRBV5-1
clone size: NA
D gene: TRBD2
J gene: TRBJ2-2
CDR3 protein: CASSSGLAGLTGELFF
CDR3 DNA: TGCGCCAGCAGCTCGGGACTAGCGGGACTGACCGGGGAGCTGTTTTTT